Listed here are 18 T cell receptor beta chains from one sample, sequenced in a study of technical replicates of blood from a handful of donors. The repertoire was sequenced with immunoSEQ multiplex PCR; TCRdb's copy has only in-frame clones and lacks some. The sample shows some 70,000 clones, about 89% of them seen only once. Material: PBMCs. The receptors come from a human donor in good health. Some clones in this sample may be carry-over from other donors' samples.

This clone appeared a single time. DNA of the CDR3: TGTGCCAGCACCGCCTCGTGGGGGCACCTGTACACCGGGGAGCTGTTTTTT. It specifies CASTASWGHLYTGELFF. V usage is TRBV7-8 and J usage is TRBJ2-2, with a weak D call TRBD1 (6 bases). Per germline, CDR1 SGHVS and CDR2 FQNEAQ. Trimming took 7 bases from V and 3 from J, leaving 21 bases between them. The CDR3 totals 17 residues.

The chain joins TRBV7-6 to TRBJ1-6; a possible D gene is TRBD1 (6 bases). Trimming took 2 bases from V and 7 from J, leaving 9 bases between them. This CDR3 has 14 residues. CDR1 and CDR2 from the germline V gene are SGHVS and FNYEAQ. The CDR3 here is CASSLSGENSPLHF. CDR3 nucleotides: TGTGCCAGCAGCTTATCAGGGGAGAATTCACCCCTCCACTTT.

The chain joins TRBV9 to TRBJ2-7, with 7 bases fitting TRBD1. V trimming: 3 bases; J trimming: 0 bases; junction bases outside the gene matches: 6. Germline-derived CDR1 and CDR2 are SGDLS and YYNGEE. The CDR3 sequence is 15 residues long. The CDR3 here is CASSETGMSSYEQYF. The CDR3 nucleotides are TGTGCCAGCAGCGAGACAGGGATGAGCTCCTACGAGCAGTACTTC.

The rearrangement links TRBV5-4 to TRBJ2-1; 13 bases map to TRBD2. V trimming: 4 bases; J trimming: 4 bases; junction bases outside the gene matches: 2. The CDR3 is 15 amino acids. Germline assignment: CDR1 SGHNT and CDR2 YYREEE (reference sequence). CDR3 sequence (DNA): TGTGCCAGCAGCCGGACTAGCGGGGGTTACAATGAGCAGTTCTTC. This gives the protein CASSRTSGGYNEQFF. Supplemented by reference TRBV5-4 and TRBJ2-1, the full variable domain reads ETGVTQSPTHLIKTRGQQVTLRCSSQSGHNTVSWYQQALGQGPQFIFQYYREEENGRGNFPPRFSGLQFPNYSSELNVNALELDDSALYLCASSRTSGGYNEQFFGPGTRLTVL.

V and J are TRBV2 and TRBJ2-3; the match to TRBD2 covers 11 bases. The CDR3 consists of 14 residues. V lost 3 bases to trimming and J lost 6 bases; unmatched junction nucleotides: 2. Germline CDR1 reads SNHLY; CDR2 reads FYNNEI. The CDR3 DNA reads TGTGCCAGCAGTGATAGCGGGAGGGCCGATACGCAGTATTTT. It translates to CASSDSGRADTQYF.

The chain combines TRBV5-8 with TRBJ1-1, with D perhaps matching TRBD1 (5 bases). The CDR3 has 16 amino acids. V dropped 0 bases and J dropped 1 base, with 13 bases sitting between them. The V gene's germline CDR1 is SGHTS and CDR2 YDEGEE. The CDR3 region has the DNA TGTGCCAGCAGCTTGGCCGGGGCGGGAAAGAACACTGAAGCTTTCTTT. It yields the protein CASSLAGAGKNTEAFF.

A single count supports this clone. Other DNA sequences of this sample code for an identical CDR3. The J gene is TRBJ2-7, the V gene TRBV5-1; TRBD1 matches at 8 bases. Germline V lookup: CDR1 SGHRS, CDR2 YFSETQ. CDR3 size: 14 residues. The V and J ends lost 0 bases and 3 bases, in that order; junction bases with no gene match: 2. CDR3 sequence: CASSLAGGYYEQYF. The CDR3 DNA follows: TGCGCCAGCAGCTTGGCAGGGGGCTACTACGAGCAGTACTTC.

The chain is built from TRBV2 and TRBJ2-5; the match to TRBD2 covers 9 bases. V was clipped by 8 bases and J by 4 bases; unmatched bases: 8. Germline V CDR1 and CDR2: SNHLY, FYNNEI. The CDR3 consists of 14 residues. CDR3 region: CASDSSGGSETQYF. DNA for the CDR3: TGTGCCAGCGACTCCAGCGGGGGGTCAGAGACCCAGTACTTC.

J is TRBJ2-3 and V is TRBV27, with TRBD1 matching 7 bases. Unmatched junction bases numbered 3, after V lost 1 base and J lost 2 bases. The CDR3 contains 15 residues. CDR1 is MNHEY and CDR2 is SMNVEV in the germline V gene (reference sequence). In nucleotides, the CDR3 is TGTGCCAGCAGTTTATTTGGGACAGACACAGATACGCAGTATTTT. Translation gives CASSLFGTDTDTQYF.

The V call is TRBV4-1, the J call TRBJ2-2; D is perhaps TRBD1 (6 bases). V was trimmed by 2 bases and J by 4 bases, leaving 11 bases between them. The CDR3 loop spans 15 amino acids. Germline loops: CDR1 MGHRA, CDR2 YSYEKL. This CDR3 is CASSQTDRRTGELFF. DNA of the CDR3: TGCGCCAGCAGCCAAACGGACAGACGCACCGGGGAGCTGTTTTTT.

The gene calls are TRBV7-9 and TRBJ2-1, with TRBD1 matching 9 bases. Germline V gives CDR1 SEHNR, CDR2 FQNEAQ (reference sequence). The V segment lost 5 bases and the J segment 8 bases; nucleotides outside the gene matches: 13. The length of the CDR3 is 16 residues. The CDR3 nucleotides read TGTGCCAGCAGCCCCACTGGGACAGGGTCTTACCATGAGCAGTTCTTC. Encoded protein: CASSPTGTGSYHEQFF. Using reference TRBV7-9 and TRBJ2-1 for the parts outside the CDR3, the full variable domain is DTGVSQNPRHKITKRGQNVTFRCDPISEHNRLYWYRQTLGQGPEFLTYFQNEAQLEKSRLLSDRFSAERPKGSFSTLEIQRTEQGDSAMYLCASSPTGTGSYHEQFFGPGTRLTVL.

The chain recombines TRBV6-1 with TRBJ1-1; D perhaps matches TRBD1 (5 bases). Trimming cost V 7 bases and J 6 bases, with 18 bases left between them. Germline CDR1 reads MNHNS; CDR2 reads SASEGT. CDR3 size: 14 residues. CDR3 sequence reads: CASILIQGIPEAFF. The CDR3, as DNA: TGTGCCAGCATTTTAATTCAGGGTATCCCTGAAGCTTTCTTT.

The CDR3 protein is CASSRYEPGQGHEKLFF. For the CDR3, the DNA is TGTGCCAGCAGCCGTTACGAGCCAGGACAGGGCCATGAAAAACTGTTTTTT. The chain uses TRBV5-4 and TRBJ1-4; 8 nucleotides align to TRBD1. Germline CDR1 SGHNT, CDR2 YYREEE (reference sequence). This CDR3 spans 17 amino acids. The J segment lost 6 bases and the V segment lost 4 bases, leaving 14 bases of the junction unmatched.

This chain uses TRBV14 with TRBJ1-5, with D maybe TRBD1 (6 bases). The CDR3 loop spans 14 amino acids. Germline values: CDR1 SGHDN, CDR2 FVKESK. Trimming shortened V by 7 bases and J by 7 bases, and 17 bases separated the two germline ends. This CDR3 is CASKGRQGNQPQHF. In DNA form, the CDR3 reads TGTGCCAGCAAAGGAAGGCAGGGGAACCAGCCCCAGCATTTT.

The chain recombines TRBV4-3 with TRBJ1-4; 9 positions agree with TRBD1. V lost 0 bases to trimming and J lost 5 bases; unmatched junction nucleotides: 7. The germline CDR1 and CDR2 sequences are LGHNA and YSLEER. CDR3 size: 17 residues. Here the CDR3 reads CASSQEGKGQGNEKLFF. Written as DNA, the CDR3 is TGCGCCAGCAGCCAAGAGGGAAAAGGACAGGGGAATGAAAAACTGTTTTTT.

DNA for the CDR3: TGTGCCAGCAGCTCGGCGGTGGAGCGCGGGCCCCTCCACTTT. Its translation: CASSSAVERGPLHF. The V gene is TRBV7-2, the J gene TRBJ1-6; D unclear. Trimming pared 4 bases from V and 13 bases from J, leaving 17 bases between. The V gene's germline CDR1 is SGHTA and CDR2 FQGNSA. This CDR3 region has 14 residues.

The V gene is TRBV18, the J gene TRBJ2-7; D may be TRBD1 (6 bases). The CDR3 consists of 13 residues. V lost 6 bases, J lost 4 bases, and 13 bases lay in between. Germline CDR1 is KGHSH and CDR2 is LQKENI. The chain's CDR3 is CASSYRELYEQYF. CDR3 nucleotides: TGTGCCAGCTCGTACAGGGAGTTGTACGAGCAGTACTTC. Combining the CDR3 with reference TRBV18 and TRBJ2-7 gives the whole variable domain NAGVMQNPRHLVRRRGQEARLRCSPMKGHSHVYWYRQLPEEGLKFMVYLQKENIIDESGMPKERFSAEFPKEGPSILRIQQVVRGDSAAYFCASSYRELYEQYFGPGTRLTVT.

The chain couples TRBV7-9 to TRBJ2-3, with 8 bases matching TRBD1. CDR1 and CDR2 from the germline V gene are SEHNR and FQNEAQ (reference sequence). The CDR3 totals 15 residues. V lost 5 bases to trimming and J lost 2 bases; unmatched junction nucleotides: 6. For the CDR3, the DNA is TGTGCCAGCAGCCAAGGGGACAGGAACACAGATACGCAGTATTTT. It encodes CASSQGDRNTDTQYF.